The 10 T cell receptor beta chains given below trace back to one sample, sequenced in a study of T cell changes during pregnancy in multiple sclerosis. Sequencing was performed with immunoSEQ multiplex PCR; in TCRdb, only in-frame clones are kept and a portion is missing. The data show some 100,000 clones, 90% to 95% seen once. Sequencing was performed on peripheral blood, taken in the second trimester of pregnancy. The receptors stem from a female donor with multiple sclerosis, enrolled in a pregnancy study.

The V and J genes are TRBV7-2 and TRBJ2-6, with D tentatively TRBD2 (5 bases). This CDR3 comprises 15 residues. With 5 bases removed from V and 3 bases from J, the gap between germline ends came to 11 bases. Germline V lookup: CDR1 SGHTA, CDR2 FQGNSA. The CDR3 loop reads CASSPRVGGANVLTF. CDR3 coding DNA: TGTGCCAGCAGCCCGAGGGTTGGTGGGGCCAACGTCCTGACTTTC.

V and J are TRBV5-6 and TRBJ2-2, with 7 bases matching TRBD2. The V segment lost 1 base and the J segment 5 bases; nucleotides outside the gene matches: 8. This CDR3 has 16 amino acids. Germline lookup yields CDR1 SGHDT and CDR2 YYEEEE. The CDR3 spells CASSLRGGPRTGELFF. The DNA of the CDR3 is TGTGCCAGCAGCTTGAGGGGAGGGCCACGGACCGGGGAGCTGTTTTTT.

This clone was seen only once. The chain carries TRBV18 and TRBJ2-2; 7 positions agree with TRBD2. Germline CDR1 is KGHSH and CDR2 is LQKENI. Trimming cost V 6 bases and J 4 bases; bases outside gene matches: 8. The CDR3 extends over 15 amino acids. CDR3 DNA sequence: TGTGCCAGCTCCCCGACTAGCCCCGGCACCGGGGAGCTGTTTTTT. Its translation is CASSPTSPGTGELFF.

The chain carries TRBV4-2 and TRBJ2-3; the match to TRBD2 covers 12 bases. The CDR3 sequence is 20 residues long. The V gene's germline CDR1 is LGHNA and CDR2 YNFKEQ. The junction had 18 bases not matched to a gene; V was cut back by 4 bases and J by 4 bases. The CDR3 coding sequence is TGTGCCAGCAGCCTAGTCCTGACTAGCGGGGGATTCGGGCTCCCAGATACGCAGTATTTT. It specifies CASSLVLTSGGFGLPDTQYF.

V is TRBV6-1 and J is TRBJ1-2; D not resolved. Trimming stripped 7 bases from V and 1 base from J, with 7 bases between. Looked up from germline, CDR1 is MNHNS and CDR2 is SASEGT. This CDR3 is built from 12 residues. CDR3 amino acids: CASTDINYGYTF. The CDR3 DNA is TGTGCCAGCACCGACATTAACTATGGCTACACCTTC.

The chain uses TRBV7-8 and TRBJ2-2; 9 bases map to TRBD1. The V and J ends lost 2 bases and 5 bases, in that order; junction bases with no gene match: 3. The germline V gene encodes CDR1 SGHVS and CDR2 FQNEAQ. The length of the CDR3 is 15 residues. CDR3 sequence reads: CASSLRGQGTGELFF. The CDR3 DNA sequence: TGTGCCAGCAGCTTACGCGGACAGGGGACCGGGGAGCTGTTTTTT.

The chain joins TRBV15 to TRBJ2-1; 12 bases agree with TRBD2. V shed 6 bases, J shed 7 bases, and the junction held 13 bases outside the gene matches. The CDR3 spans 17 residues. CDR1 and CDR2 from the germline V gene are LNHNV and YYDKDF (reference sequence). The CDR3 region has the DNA TGTGCCACCAGACAGCTCCGACTAGCGGGAGACATGAATGAGCAGTTCTTC. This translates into CATRQLRLAGDMNEQFF.

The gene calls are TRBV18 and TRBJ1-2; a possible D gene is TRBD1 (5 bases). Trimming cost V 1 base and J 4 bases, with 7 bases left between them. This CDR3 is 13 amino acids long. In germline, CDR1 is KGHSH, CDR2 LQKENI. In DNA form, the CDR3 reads TGTGCCAGCTCACCACTAAGGGGCTATGGCTACACCTTC. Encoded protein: CASSPLRGYGYTF.

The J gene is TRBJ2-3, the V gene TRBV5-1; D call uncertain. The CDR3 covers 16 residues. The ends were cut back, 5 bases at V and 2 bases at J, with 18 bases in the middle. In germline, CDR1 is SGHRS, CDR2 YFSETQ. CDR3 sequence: CASSISRQTDTDTQYF. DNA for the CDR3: TGCGCCAGCAGTATCTCCAGGCAAACAGACACAGATACGCAGTATTTT. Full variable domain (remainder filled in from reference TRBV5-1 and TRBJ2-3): KAGVTQTPRYLIKTRGQQVTLSCSPISGHRSVSWYQQTPGQGLQFLFEYFSETQRNKGNFPGRFSGRQFSNSRSEMNVSTLELGDSALYLCASSISRQTDTDTQYFGPGTRLTVL.

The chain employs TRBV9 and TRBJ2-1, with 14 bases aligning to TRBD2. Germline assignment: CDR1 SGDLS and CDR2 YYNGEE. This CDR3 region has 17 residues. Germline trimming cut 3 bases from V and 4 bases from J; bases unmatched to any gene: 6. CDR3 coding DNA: TGTGCCAGCAGCGCGGGACTAGCGGGAGTTAGGTACAATGAGCAGTTCTTC. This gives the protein CASSAGLAGVRYNEQFF. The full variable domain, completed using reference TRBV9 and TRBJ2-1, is DSGVTQTPKHLITATGQRVTLRCSPRSGDLSVYWYQQSLDQGLQFLIQYYNGEERAKGNILERFSAQQFPDLHSELNLSSLELGDSALYFCASSAGLAGVRYNEQFFGPGTRLTVL.